This entry lists 16 T cell receptor beta chains sequenced from one sample in a study of T-cell reconstitution after alpha-beta-depleted transplantation in children. TCRbeta library preparation incorporated unique molecular identifiers. TCRdb reprocessed the PCR reads via MiXCR and lists one record per CDR3 protein. The sample has approximately 500,000 distinct CDR3 sequences; over 9.5% are singletons. The sample here was PBMCs, taken before TCRalphabeta/CD19-depleted stem cell transplant. The receptors shown here come from a child aged 2-15 years with inherited bone marrow failure, due to receive a stem cell transplant.

This clonotype was recorded many times. This chain connects TRBV18 to TRBJ1-1; no clear D. The V gene's germline CDR1 is KGHSH and CDR2 LQKENI. The CDR3 is made up of 13 amino acids. Trimming stripped 6 bases from V and 0 bases from J, with 8 bases between. DNA for the CDR3: TGTGCCAGCTCTGGCGGTTTGAACACTGAAGCTTTCTTT. Its translation is CASSGGLNTEAFF.

This clonotype was counted many times. This chain connects TRBV10-1 to TRBJ2-3; the D is unclear. CDR1 WNHNN and CDR2 SYGVQD come from the germline V gene (reference sequence). V lost 3 bases and J lost 12, with 10 bases in between. The CDR3 loop spans 11 amino acids. The CDR3: CASSEDGPQYF. DNA for the CDR3: TGCGCCAGCAGTGAAGATGGGCCCCAGTATTTT.

V is TRBV29-1 and J is TRBJ1-2; D gene uncertain. V lost 2 bases and J lost 6, with 13 bases in between. Germline values: CDR1 SQVTM, CDR2 ANQGSEA. The CDR3 sequence is 13 residues long. CDR3 sequence (DNA): TGCAGCGTTGAAAATAGAAGATCCCATGGCTACACCTTC. Translating gives CSVENRRSHGYTF.

This clonotype was found many times. The rearrangement links TRBV12-3 or TRBV12-4 to TRBJ1-5; D call uncertain. Deletions cut 6 bases from V and 7 bases from J, with 13 bases between. The CDR3 has 13 amino acids. The CDR3 region is CASSPSEKQPQHF. CDR3 nucleotides: TGTGCCAGCAGCCCGAGCGAGAAGCAGCCCCAGCATTTT.

This clonotype was counted many times. The rearrangement links TRBV7-8 to TRBJ2-1; no clear D gene. Germline loops: CDR1 SGHVS, CDR2 FQNEAQ. V dropped 3 bases and J dropped 0 bases, with 12 bases sitting between them. CDR3 length equals 16 residues. CDR3 nucleotides: TGTGCCAGCAGCTTTACCGGCGGAACCTCCTACAATGAGCAGTTCTTC. Its translation is CASSFTGGTSYNEQFF. Supplemented by reference TRBV7-8 and TRBJ2-1, the full variable domain reads GAGVSQSPRYKVAKRGQDVALRCDPISGHVSLFWYQQALGQGPEFLTYFQNEAQLDKSGLPSDRFFAERPEGSVSTLKIQRTQQEDSAVYLCASSFTGGTSYNEQFFGPGTRLTVL.

In its sample, this clonotype was seen many times. This chain links TRBV4-3 with TRBJ2-1; 8 bases match TRBD2. V was clipped by 6 bases and J by 4 bases; unmatched bases: 11. The length of the CDR3 is 16 residues. CDR1 is LGHNA and CDR2 is YSLEER in the germline V gene. CDR3 sequence (DNA): TGCGCCAGCAGTCCGGGTACGGGAGGGAGGTACAATGAGCAGTTCTTC. Translation gives CASSPGTGGRYNEQFF.

This clonotype appeared many times. V is TRBV12-3 or TRBV12-4 and J is TRBJ2-7; TRBD1 matches at 7 bases. The CDR3 spans 12 residues. The V and J ends lost 2 bases and 6 bases, in that order; junction bases with no gene match: 1. CDR3 bases: TGTGCCAGCAGTTTAAGACAGGGCGAGCAGTACTTC. It encodes CASSLRQGEQYF.

The sample holds many counts of this clonotype. This sequence joins TRBV3-1 and TRBJ2-3; 16 bases are a match to TRBD2. The germline V gene encodes CDR1 LGHDT and CDR2 YNNKEL (reference sequence). V trimming: 2 bases; J trimming: 4 bases; junction bases outside the gene matches: 15. There are 21 residues in the CDR3. DNA of the CDR3: TGTGCCAGCAGCCAACGAAGGGGGACTAGCGGGAGGGCCAGATGGGCAGATACGCAGTATTTT. It translates to CASSQRRGTSGRARWADTQYF.

This clonotype appeared many times. V and J are TRBV29-1 and TRBJ2-2, with D possibly matching TRBD2 (6 bases). This CDR3 comprises 14 residues. Germline V gene sequence: CDR1 SQVTM, CDR2 ANQGSEA. Trimming pared 5 bases from V and 6 bases from J, leaving 16 bases between. The CDR3 region is CSVLGGVFPGELFF. CDR3 bases: TGCAGCGTTCTTGGAGGGGTTTTTCCCGGGGAGCTGTTTTTT.

This clonotype has ten or more counts. This rearrangement joins TRBV6-5 to TRBJ1-2; no clear D gene. This CDR3 comprises 12 residues. Germline V CDR1 and CDR2: MNHEY, SVGAGI. Trimming took off 2 bases at V and 5 bases at J, with 6 bases between the two ends. CDR3 loop: CASSYGGYGYTF. The CDR3 bases are TGTGCCAGCAGTTACGGCGGTTATGGCTACACCTTC.

Only a few counts were recorded for this clonotype. The J gene is TRBJ2-7, the V gene TRBV5-1; perhaps D is TRBD1 or TRBD2 (5 bases each). The germline V gene has CDR1 SGHRS and CDR2 YFSETQ. This CDR3 has 14 residues. V was trimmed by 1 base and J by 4 bases, leaving 12 bases between them. The CDR3 spells CASSLISEGYEQYF. CDR3 nucleotide sequence: TGCGCCAGCAGCTTGATTAGTGAGGGGTACGAGCAGTACTTC.

In its sample, this clonotype was seen many times. The V gene is TRBV25-1, the J gene TRBJ2-1; 8 bases align to TRBD1. Germline CDR1 MGHDK, CDR2 SYGVNS. CDR3 length: 14 residues. With 6 bases clipped from V and 2 bases from J, the junction kept 3 bases outside the gene matches. The CDR3 coding sequence is TGTGCCAGCAGCTCGGGACAGGCCTACAATGAGCAGTTCTTC. It translates to CASSSGQAYNEQFF.

This clonotype was seen many times. The rearrangement uses TRBV29-1 and TRBJ1-2, with 9 positions matching TRBD1. Germline CDR1 reads SQVTM; CDR2 reads ANQGSEA. The CDR3 is 12 residues long. After removal of 6 bases from V and 4 bases from J, the junction contained 3 bases not matched to a gene. The CDR3 loop reads CSVPGQGYGYTF. CDR3 sequence (DNA): TGCAGCGTCCCGGGACAGGGCTATGGCTACACCTTC.

Details on this clonotype: With a much larger clone just one base away, this may be a read error. J is TRBJ1-3 and V is TRBV5-6; D not certain. There are 14 residues in the CDR3. Germline CDR1 SGHDT, CDR2 YYEEEE. CDR3 region: CASSLDYSGTTIYF. The CDR3 DNA follows: TGTGCCAGCAGCTTGGATTACTCTGGAACCACCATATATTTT.

The CDR3 nucleotides read TGTGCCAGCAGTCTTAGCGGGAGTATCTACGAGCAGTACTTC. This encodes CASSLSGSIYEQYF. J is TRBJ2-7 and V is TRBV12-3 or TRBV12-4; TRBD2 agrees at 9 bases. This CDR3 contains 14 residues. V lost 5 bases, J lost 3 bases, and 5 bases stayed unmatched.

This clonotype has at least ten counts. The gene calls are TRBV5-1 and TRBJ1-2; a possible D gene is TRBD1 (5 bases). Trimming shortened V by 4 bases and J by 4 bases, and 11 bases separated the two germline ends. This CDR3 has 13 amino acids. Germline-derived CDR1 and CDR2 are SGHRS and YFSETQ. The CDR3 here is CASSPDISYGYTF. The CDR3 region has the DNA TGCGCCAGCAGCCCGGACATTTCCTATGGCTACACCTTC.